This T cell receptor beta chain was sequenced for a study of radiotherapy plus CTLA-4 blockade in lung cancer. General study results and limits: Tumor-derived TCR clones expanded in blood after radiotherapy plus ipilimumab. In blood, early T cell clone dynamics reportedly predicted response best, together with interferon-beta.

Focal radiation and CTLA-4 blockade (ipilimumab) were tested in chemo-refractory metastatic non-small-cell lung cancer patients. The data were produced by immunoSEQ multiplex PCR, yet TCRdb's version contains in-frame clones alone and is incomplete. The sample shows about 87,000 clones, around 87% of them seen only once. In the case of this clone: Its antigen remains unidentified.

Trimming removed 4 bases at V and 0 bases at J, with 10 bases between. This CDR3 has 15 amino acids. Germline loops: CDR1 SEHNR, CDR2 FQNEAQ (reference sequence). The receptor comes from a human donor with non-small cell lung cancer that progressed on radiotherapy plus ipilimumab. Sequencing used peripheral blood, obtained from a patient treated with radiotherapy plus ipilimumab. The gene calls are TRBV7-9 and TRBJ1-3; no clear D gene. The CDR3 is CASSYGRSSGNTIYF. CDR3 nucleotide sequence: TGTGCCAGCAGCTACGGACGGAGCTCTGGAAACACCATATATTTT.